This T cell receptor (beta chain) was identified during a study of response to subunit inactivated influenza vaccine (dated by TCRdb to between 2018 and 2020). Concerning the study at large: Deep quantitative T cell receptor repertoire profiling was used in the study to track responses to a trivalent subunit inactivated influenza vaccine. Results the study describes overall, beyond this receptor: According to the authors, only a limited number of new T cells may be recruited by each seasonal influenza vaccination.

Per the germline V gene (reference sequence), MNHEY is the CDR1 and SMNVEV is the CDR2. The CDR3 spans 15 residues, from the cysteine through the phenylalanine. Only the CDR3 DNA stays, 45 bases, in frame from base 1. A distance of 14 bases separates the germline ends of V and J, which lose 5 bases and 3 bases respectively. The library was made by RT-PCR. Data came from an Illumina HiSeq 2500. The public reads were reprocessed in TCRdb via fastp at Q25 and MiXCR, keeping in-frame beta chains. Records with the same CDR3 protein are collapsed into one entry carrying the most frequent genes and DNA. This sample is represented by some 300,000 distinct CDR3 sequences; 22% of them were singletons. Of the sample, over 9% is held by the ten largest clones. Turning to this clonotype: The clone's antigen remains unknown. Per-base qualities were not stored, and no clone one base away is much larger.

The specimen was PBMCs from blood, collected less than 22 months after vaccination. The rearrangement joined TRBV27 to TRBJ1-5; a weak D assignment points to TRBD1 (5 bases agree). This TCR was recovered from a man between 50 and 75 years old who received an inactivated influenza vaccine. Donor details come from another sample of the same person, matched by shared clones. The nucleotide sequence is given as TGTGCCAGCAGTAAAGAGGACGGACACAATCAGCCCCAGCATTTT. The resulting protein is CASSKEDGHNQPQHF.